This T cell receptor (beta chain) was profiled in a study of response to subunit inactivated influenza vaccine. TCRdb reprocessed the RT-PCR reads with MiXCR, giving one entry per CDR3 protein. The sample records just under 550,000 distinct CDR3 sequences, roughly 25% being singletons. This CDR3 spans 17 amino acids. V dropped 0 bases and J dropped 4; count of bases not matched to a gene: 8. Only a few counts were recorded for this clonotype. This sample also belongs to another study, concerning T cells expressing NK-cell markers. This second report adds: UMIs were included in TCR beta cDNA generated by 5'RACE template switching. Seven of the eight sequenced donors were classified as HCMV-seropositive, and one was classified as seronegative.

The receptor comes from a man aged 45 to 65 who received an inactivated influenza vaccine. The sequences come from CD4+ T cells sorted from PBMCs, collected about 13 days after vaccination. The V and J genes are TRBV12-3 or TRBV12-4 and TRBJ2-3, with 9 bases that match TRBD2. Here the CDR3 DNA reads TGTGCCAGCAGTTTAGCCCCGAGTAGCGGGAGTGCAGATACGCAGTATTTT. It is translated as CASSLAPSSGSADTQYF.